This T cell receptor beta chain was recorded in a study of CD8+CD57+ T cells in acquired aplastic anemia. Overall study context: Sorted CD4+ and CD8+ cell DNA averaged roughly 3 ug. Study-level results: Comparison of patients with controls identified approximately 28 shared CD8+ CDR3 sequences.

The germline V and J ends were trimmed by 5 bases and 7 bases, with 13 bases remaining between them. CDR1 and CDR2 from the germline V gene are SGDLS and YYNGEE. CDR3 size: 14 residues. Of note for this clonotype: What it recognizes is unknown.

CD8+CD57+ cell expansion, shown by flow cytometry, had occurred in the patients selected for sequencing. Genomic DNA, the template, was used for profiling of the TCR beta VDJ and CDR3. TCRdb called the reads again in MiXCR, with one record for every CDR3 protein. Among some 180,000 distinct CDR3 sequences, less than 65% were seen once, and the ten largest hold roughly 46%. V gene TRBV9 combines with J gene TRBJ1-6; possible D gene TRBD1, 5 bases. Sequenced input: sorted CD4+, CD8+, or CD8+CD57+ T cells (not recorded which) from PBMCs. This clonotype was sampled from a human donor with aplastic anemia. Written as DNA, the CDR3 is TGTGCCAGCAGTCCAAAGGGGTCCAATTCACCCCTCCACTTT. It is translated as CASSPKGSNSPLHF.